One and the same sample provided the 21 T cell receptor beta chains below, sequenced in a study of blood T cell repertoires in COVID-19. Assay: immunoSEQ multiplex PCR; the TCRdb copy retains only in-frame clones and omits some. The sample gives about 300,000 clones, around nine tenths of which show up once; over 1% is in the top ten. The specimen sequenced was peripheral blood. These receptor sequences come from a man in his sixties or seventies with acute or convalescent COVID-19.

CDR3 nucleotide sequence: TGTGCCAGTAGTATAACCCGGGACAGCAAAAACATTCAGTACTTC. It translates to CASSITRDSKNIQYF. V gene TRBV19 combines with J gene TRBJ2-4, with 7 nucleotides matching TRBD1. V lost 2 bases to trimming and J lost 3 bases; unmatched junction nucleotides: 4. The length of the CDR3 is 15 residues. CDR1 LNHDA and CDR2 SQIVND come from the germline V gene (reference sequence).

This chain links TRBV19 with TRBJ1-2; 9 bases match TRBD1. With 4 bases clipped from V and 4 bases from J, the junction kept 7 bases outside the gene matches. The germline CDR1 and CDR2 sequences are LNHDA and SQIVND (reference sequence). This CDR3 contains 15 residues. The chain's CDR3 is CASSRNRGRGYGYTF. The CDR3 coding sequence is TGTGCCAGTAGTAGAAACAGGGGGCGCGGCTATGGCTACACCTTC. The entire variable domain, with the rest obtained from reference TRBV19 and TRBJ1-2, is as follows: DGGITQSPKYLFRKEGQNVTLSCEQNLNHDAMYWYRQDPGQGLRLIYYSQIVNDFQKGDIAEGYSVSREKKESFPLTVTSAQKNPTAFYLCASSRNRGRGYGYTFGSGTRLTVV.

This clone has a single count. The rearrangement links TRBV20-1 to TRBJ2-1; D unresolved. The germline V gene has CDR1 DFQATT and CDR2 SNEGSKA (reference sequence). Trimming took 2 bases from V and 8 from J, leaving 7 bases between them. CDR3 length: 11 amino acids. The CDR3 DNA follows: TGCAGTGCTAGACCTATCGATGAGCAGTTCTTC. Encoded protein: CSARPIDEQFF.

This chain connects TRBV18 to TRBJ2-5, with D maybe TRBD2 (6 bases). V lost 6 bases and J 1 base, leaving 15 bases between the germline ends. The germline gives CDR1 KGHSH, CDR2 LQKENI. This CDR3 comprises 15 residues. CDR3 in DNA: TGTGCCAGCTCCCAACGCCACGGGGGCCAAGAGACCCAGTACTTC. This translates into CASSQRHGGQETQYF.

This chain links TRBV12-3 or TRBV12-4 with TRBJ1-6; a possible D gene is TRBD1 (6 bases). There are 13 residues in the CDR3. V was cut by 6 bases and J by 8 bases, with 11 bases left in between. The CDR3 nucleotides read TGTGCCAGCAGCAGGGGTCGCGATTCACCCCTCCACTTT. Translated: CASSRGRDSPLHF.

The rearrangement uses TRBV19 and TRBJ1-4; 9 bases agree with TRBD1. Germline loops: CDR1 LNHDA, CDR2 SQIVND (reference sequence). The V segment lost 5 bases and the J segment 7 bases; nucleotides outside the gene matches: 8. The CDR3 has 15 residues. DNA of the CDR3: TGTGCCAGTAGTGTGGGGACAGGGTCCGGTGAAAAACTGTTTTTT. Translated: CASSVGTGSGEKLFF.

The chain uses TRBV3-1 (or the pseudogene TRBV3-2) and TRBJ2-7; 10 bases map to TRBD2. Germline V gives CDR1 LGHDT, CDR2 YNNKEL (reference sequence). The junction had 6 bases not matched to a gene; V was cut back by 1 base and J by 6 bases. CDR3 length: 15 residues. The CDR3 region is CASSQVASGRGEQYF. The DNA of the CDR3 is TGTGCCAGCAGCCAAGTAGCAAGCGGGAGGGGCGAGCAGTACTTC.

This chain uses TRBV7-9 with TRBJ1-2, with 9 bases fitting TRBD1. The length of the CDR3 is 17 residues. Germline V gives CDR1 SEHNR, CDR2 FQNEAQ (reference sequence). With 5 bases clipped from V and 4 bases from J, the junction kept 14 bases outside the gene matches. CDR3 amino acids: CASSPLQGASPTYGYTF. CDR3 in DNA: TGTGCCAGCAGCCCTCTACAGGGGGCGTCCCCTACCTATGGCTACACCTTC.

The gene calls are TRBV9 and TRBJ2-3; D perhaps matches TRBD2 (5 bases). CDR3 length: 13 amino acids. V lost 2 bases to trimming and J lost 4 bases, with 8 bases between them. From germline, CDR1 is SGDLS and CDR2 YYNGEE. The CDR3 spells CASSVLASDTQYF. In nucleotides, the CDR3 is TGTGCCAGCAGCGTTCTAGCATCAGATACGCAGTATTTT.

The chain is built from TRBV3-1 (or the pseudogene TRBV3-2) and TRBJ2-7, with 7 bases identical to TRBD1. The length of the CDR3 is 14 residues. Per germline, CDR1 LGHDT and CDR2 YNNKEL (reference sequence). V shed 3 bases, J shed 6 bases, and the junction held 8 bases outside the gene matches. The CDR3 DNA is TGTGCCAGCAGCCAGGGGGACAGAGTATCCGAGCAGTACTTC. Translating it yields CASSQGDRVSEQYF.

The genes are TRBV28 and TRBJ2-3; 8 bases are shared with TRBD2. Germline V gene lookup returns CDR1 MDHEN and CDR2 SYDVKM. The CDR3 length is 15 residues. After removal of 5 bases from V and 0 bases from J, the junction contained 4 bases not matched to a gene. The CDR3 region is CASSRSSGSTDTQYF. The CDR3 coding sequence is TGTGCCAGCAGTCGGTCTAGCGGGAGCACAGATACGCAGTATTTT.

This chain joins TRBV5-1 and TRBJ2-5; TRBD2 matches 9 bases. In germline, CDR1 is SGHRS, CDR2 YFSETQ. V was pared by 1 base and J by 1 base, with 5 bases of the junction left unmatched. There are 16 residues in the CDR3. The CDR3 protein is CASSLTAGGPQETQYF. The CDR3 DNA reads TGCGCCAGCAGCTTGACGGCGGGGGGGCCCCAAGAGACCCAGTACTTC.

The chain employs TRBV6-1 and TRBJ2-7; D remains unclear. The CDR3 covers 14 residues. V lost 0 bases and J 6 bases, leaving 12 bases between the germline ends. Per germline, CDR1 MNHNS and CDR2 SASEGT. DNA of the CDR3: TGTGCCAGCAGTGAAGCTGATTGGTTCAGCGAGCAGTACTTC. Encoded protein: CASSEADWFSEQYF.

J is TRBJ2-5 and V is TRBV5-1; D is possibly TRBD2 (6 bases). CDR1 and CDR2 from the germline V gene are SGHRS and YFSETQ. Trimming took 2 bases from V and 0 from J, leaving 8 bases between them. The CDR3 extends over 14 amino acids. CDR3 protein: CASSFGGNQETQYF. The CDR3 region has the DNA TGCGCCAGCAGCTTTGGAGGGAACCAAGAGACCCAGTACTTC.

The V and J genes are TRBV5-1 and TRBJ2-1; D uncertain. Germline V gene data show CDR1 as SGHRS and CDR2 as YFSETQ. V dropped 2 bases and J dropped 6 bases, with 9 bases sitting between them. The CDR3 has 13 residues. The CDR3 nucleotides read TGCGCCAGCAGCTTCCAACAGAGCAATGAGCAGTTCTTC. Translating gives CASSFQQSNEQFF. The full variable domain, its missing parts supplied by reference TRBV5-1 and TRBJ2-1, is KAGVTQTPRYLIKTRGQQVTLSCSPISGHRSVSWYQQTPGQGLQFLFEYFSETQRNKGNFPGRFSGRQFSNSRSEMNVSTLELGDSALYLCASSFQQSNEQFFGPGTRLTVL.

The gene calls are TRBV3-1 (or the pseudogene TRBV3-2) and TRBJ1-6; 8 nucleotides line up with TRBD1. CDR3 length: 13 amino acids. CDR1 is LGHDT, CDR2 YNNKEL, per germline (reference sequence). The V and J ends lost 4 bases and 13 bases, in that order; junction bases with no gene match: 6. The CDR3 sequence is CASSPGQVFPLHF. The DNA for the CDR3 is TGTGCCAGCAGCCCGGGACAGGTTTTCCCCCTCCACTTT.

J is TRBJ2-3 and V is TRBV10-2; D is possibly TRBD1 (6 bases). The germline V gene encodes CDR1 WSHSY and CDR2 SAAADI. The CDR3 totals 15 residues. V lost 5 bases to trimming and J lost 3 bases, with 15 bases between them. CDR3 nucleotide sequence: TGCGCCAGCAGTAAGAACAGGGCCGGAACAGATACGCAGTATTTT. Its translation is CASSKNRAGTDTQYF.

The J gene is TRBJ1-1, the V gene TRBV2; perhaps TRBD1 as D (6 bases). Per germline, CDR1 SNHLY and CDR2 FYNNEI. This CDR3 has 14 residues. V shed 7 bases and J shed 3 bases, with 15 bases lying between them. CDR3 residues: CASNLQGRDTEAFF. As DNA, the CDR3 is TGTGCCAGCAATTTACAGGGTAGGGACACTGAAGCTTTCTTT. Variable domain in full (rest from reference TRBV2 and TRBJ1-1): EPEVTQTPSHQVTQMGQEVILRCVPISNHLYFYWYRQILGQKVEFLVSFYNNEISEKSEIFDDQFSVERPDGSNFTLKIRSTKLEDSAMYFCASNLQGRDTEAFFGQGTRLTVV.

V usage is TRBV9 and J usage is TRBJ1-1; D is perhaps TRBD1 (6 bases). Looked up from germline, CDR1 is SGDLS and CDR2 is YYNGEE. There are 15 residues in the CDR3. V was trimmed by 0 bases and J by 2 bases, leaving 11 bases between them. The CDR3 sequence: CASSVDGRGNTEAFF. The CDR3 coding sequence is TGTGCCAGCAGCGTAGATGGCAGGGGTAACACTGAAGCTTTCTTT.

This clone was counted a few times. The CDR3 coding sequence is TGTGCCAGTAGTATGGGAGGGGACACTGAAGCTTTCTTT. Its translation: CASSMGGDTEAFF. The chain has TRBV19 and TRBJ1-1; perhaps TRBD1 as D (5 bases). In germline, CDR1 is LNHDA, CDR2 SQIVND (reference sequence). The germline V and J ends were trimmed by 3 bases and 3 bases, with 8 bases remaining between them. The CDR3 contains 13 residues.

Comment on this clone: Germline is not matched at one junction end, which may reflect a read error. The rearrangement joins TRBV7-2 to TRBJ2-7; possible D gene TRBD2, 5 bases. The CDR3 length is 12 residues. Per germline, CDR1 SGHTA and CDR2 FQGNSA. The CDR3 spells CASSLAGGEQYF. The CDR3 DNA follows: TGTGCCAGCAGCCTAGCTGGAGGAGAGCAGTACTTC.